What follows are 18 T cell receptor beta chains derived from one specimen sequenced in a study of blood T cell repertoires in COVID-19. Sequenced by immunoSEQ multiplex PCR; TCRdb stores in-frame clones only, minus some. The repertoire holds about 200,000 clones, with 80% to 95% as singletons. Source material: peripheral blood. All receptors come from a man aged 50 or older with acute or convalescent COVID-19.

The chain recombines TRBV12-3 or TRBV12-4 with TRBJ1-2; TRBD1 might be the D (5 bases). This CDR3 comprises 13 residues. Trimming removed 7 bases at V and 1 base at J, with 10 bases between. CDR3 in DNA: TGTGCCAGCACCCACAGGAATAACTATGGCTACACCTTC. It yields the protein CASTHRNNYGYTF.

In this sample, this clone turned up a few times. This chain connects TRBV6-5 to TRBJ1-3; maybe TRBD1 (5 bases). The CDR3 sequence is 15 residues long. The germline V and J ends were trimmed by 6 bases and 0 bases, with 12 bases remaining between them. Germline lookup yields CDR1 MNHEY and CDR2 SVGAGI. The CDR3 sequence is CASRQLGASGNTIYF. The CDR3 region has the DNA TGTGCCAGCAGACAGTTAGGGGCCTCTGGAAACACCATATATTTT.

This chain connects TRBV6-5 to TRBJ1-5; 8 positions match TRBD1. The CDR3 has 14 residues. The germline CDR1 and CDR2 sequences are MNHEY and SVGAGI. V gave up 2 bases and J gave up 7 bases; unmatched junction bases: 4. CDR3 sequence (DNA): TGTGCCAGCAGTTACGATAACAGGGGGCAGCCCCAGCATTTT. It translates to CASSYDNRGQPQHF.

The chain is built from TRBV19 and TRBJ1-1; a weak D match, TRBD1 (5 bases). Germline CDR1 is LNHDA and CDR2 is SQIVND (reference sequence). V lost 5 bases to trimming and J lost 0 bases, with 13 bases between them. The CDR3 totals 15 residues. The DNA of the CDR3 is TGTGCCAGTAGTTGGGGCGGTGGGTTGAACACTGAAGCTTTCTTT. Protein: CASSWGGGLNTEAFF.

V is TRBV7-2 and J is TRBJ2-2; no clear D. CDR3 size: 14 residues. The germline CDR1 and CDR2 sequences are SGHTA and FQGNSA. V was cut by 5 bases and J by 4 bases, with 11 bases left in between. In nucleotides, the CDR3 is TGTGCCAGCAGCCGCCAGCGAGGCACCGGGGAGCTGTTTTTT. Protein: CASSRQRGTGELFF.

This chain connects TRBV6-5 to TRBJ2-3; 9 bases agree with TRBD1. The CDR3 extends over 15 amino acids. Per the germline V gene, CDR1 is MNHEY and CDR2 is SVGAGI. Trimming cost V 6 bases and J 5 bases; bases outside gene matches: 9. The CDR3 bases are TGTGCCAGCAGCAGGACAGGGGATGCGGGAGATACGCAGTATTTT. Protein sequence: CASSRTGDAGDTQYF.

The gene calls are TRBV7-2 and TRBJ2-5; D gene ambiguous. Per germline, CDR1 SGHTA and CDR2 FQGNSA. The CDR3 extends over 13 amino acids. Trimming shortened V by 6 bases and J by 0 bases, and 8 bases separated the two germline ends. This CDR3 is CASSKQYQETQYF. The CDR3 coding sequence is TGTGCCAGCAGTAAACAGTACCAAGAGACCCAGTACTTC.

The chain uses TRBV28 and TRBJ1-2; no reliable D call. Germline V CDR1 and CDR2: MDHEN, SYDVKM. The V end lost 2 bases, the J end lost 4 bases, and 11 bases lay between the germline ends. The CDR3 runs to 14 residues. The CDR3 sequence is CASSLGGFSYGYTF. In DNA, the CDR3 is TGTGCCAGCAGTTTAGGAGGGTTTAGCTATGGCTACACCTTC.

V is TRBV29-1 and J is TRBJ1-5; 10 bases line up with TRBD1. Germline lookup yields CDR1 SQVTM and CDR2 ANQGSEA. The V gene end was trimmed by 8 bases and the J gene end by 3 bases; junction bases not matched to a gene: 4. This CDR3 is built from 13 residues. The CDR3 DNA sequence: TGCAGCACCGGGACAGGGGACAATCAGCCCCAGCATTTT. It specifies CSTGTGDNQPQHF.

This clone was seen once. The genes are TRBV7-9 and TRBJ1-6; the D gene is possibly TRBD1 (6 bases). Trimming pared 4 bases from V and 5 bases from J, leaving 9 bases between. This CDR3 has 14 amino acids. Germline CDR1 SEHNR, CDR2 FQNEAQ (reference sequence). The CDR3 bases are TGTGCCAGCAGCTGGACAGCAGATAATTCACCCCTCCACTTT. Amino acids: CASSWTADNSPLHF.

Concerning this clone: Its ends do not fully match the called genes, so a read error is possible. J is TRBJ2-3 and V is TRBV20-1; 7 nucleotides match TRBD2. CDR3 size: 11 residues. From germline, CDR1 is DFQATT and CDR2 SNEGSKA (reference sequence). The CDR3 here is CSARAGLAQYF. As DNA, the CDR3 is TGCAGTGCGAGAGCGGGGTTGGCGCAGTATTTT.

This chain connects TRBV19 to TRBJ1-2; maybe TRBD1 (5 bases). This CDR3 spans 14 amino acids. The V gene lost 4 bases and the J gene lost 4 bases, with 13 bases spanning the gap. Per germline, CDR1 LNHDA and CDR2 SQIVND (reference sequence). This CDR3 reads CASSKTTVIYGYTF. For the CDR3, the DNA is TGTGCCAGTAGTAAAACGACAGTAATCTATGGCTACACCTTC.

This chain connects TRBV27 to TRBJ1-6, with 7 bases aligning to TRBD1. CDR3 size: 17 residues. Germline trimming cut 1 base from V and 4 bases from J; bases unmatched to any gene: 7. CDR1 is MNHEY, CDR2 SMNVEV, per germline (reference sequence). The CDR3 nucleotides read TGTGCCAGCAGTTTATGGGGGGACAGTCAGTATAATTCACCCCTCCACTTT. Its translation is CASSLWGDSQYNSPLHF.

This clone was recorded once. This sequence joins TRBV7-9 and TRBJ2-5, with D possibly being TRBD1 (6 bases). Per the germline V gene, CDR1 is SEHNR and CDR2 is FQNEAQ (reference sequence). This CDR3 region has 14 residues. Trimming pared 2 bases from V and 0 bases from J, leaving 7 bases between. The CDR3 nucleotides are TGTGCCAGCAGCTTAAAGGGGGACCAAGAGACCCAGTACTTC. Encoded protein: CASSLKGDQETQYF.

Of note for this clone: One end of the junction does not line up with germline, which may come from a read error. CDR3 in DNA: TGTGCCAGCAGCCTCCGGGTTTTT. Translating gives CASSLRVF. The V call is TRBV3-1 (or the pseudogene TRBV3-2), the J call TRBJ2-2; D remains unclear. Germline V lookup: CDR1 LGHDT, CDR2 YNNKEL (reference sequence). This CDR3 comprises 8 residues.

This clone is labeled as medium-sized. The chain joins TRBV18 to TRBJ1-2; D is ambiguous. CDR3 length: 13 residues. V lost 4 bases and J lost 0, with 6 bases in between. Germline V lookup: CDR1 KGHSH, CDR2 LQKENI. CDR3: CASSLTANYGYTF. DNA for the CDR3: TGTGCCAGCTCACTCACAGCTAACTATGGCTACACCTTC.

This clone appeared a few times. Additional DNA sequences in this sample encode the identical CDR3. The J gene is TRBJ1-4, the V gene TRBV19; TRBD1 matches 10 bases. J lost 5 bases, V lost 7 bases, and 4 bases had no gene match. Germline V lookup: CDR1 LNHDA, CDR2 SQIVND (reference sequence). This CDR3 contains 14 residues. As DNA, the CDR3 is TGTGCCAGTATGCGGGGACAGGGGAATGAAAAACTGTTTTTT. Residues: CASMRGQGNEKLFF.

CDR3 in amino acids: CASSLDGRGPIQETQYF. CDR3 bases: TGTGCCAGCAGCTTAGATGGGCGGGGGCCGATCCAAGAGACCCAGTACTTC. The gene calls are TRBV7-2 and TRBJ2-5; tentatively, D is TRBD2 (7 bases). Germline CDR1 SGHTA, CDR2 FQGNSA. The CDR3 has 17 amino acids. Trimming removed 1 base at V and 1 base at J, with 16 bases between.